This passage covers 3 T cell receptor beta chains from one sample sequenced in a study of circulating and synovial CD4+ cells in juvenile arthritis. The assay was immunoSEQ multiplex PCR, and TCRdb's table has in-frame clones only and misses some. This table holds several thousand clones, approximately 80% found once. The sequencing input was CD4+ T cells from synovial fluid. Source of these receptors: a human donor with juvenile idiopathic arthritis.

This chain links TRBV27 with TRBJ2-6; TRBD1 matches 11 bases. Germline CDR1 MNHEY, CDR2 SMNVEV (reference sequence). V trimming: 6 bases; J trimming: 0 bases; junction bases outside the gene matches: 4. This CDR3 is built from 17 residues. This CDR3 reads CASRTGTGGSGANVLTF. CDR3 DNA sequence: TGTGCCAGCAGGACCGGGACAGGGGGCTCTGGGGCCAACGTCCTGACTTTC. The whole variable domain, filled in from reference TRBV27 and TRBJ2-6, reads EAQVTQNPRYLITVTGKKLTVTCSQNMNHEYMSWYRQDPGLGLRQIYYSMNVEVTDKGDVPEGYKVSRKEKRNFPLILESPSPNQTSLYFCASRTGTGGSGANVLTFGAGSRLTVL.

This clone has only a few counts. V and J are TRBV18 and TRBJ1-4; no clear D. V was cut by 2 bases and J by 8 bases, with 9 bases left in between. The germline V gene has CDR1 KGHSH and CDR2 LQKENI. This CDR3 has 13 residues. This chain's CDR3 is CASSPTVAEKLFF. The CDR3 DNA reads TGTGCCAGCTCACCAACGGTTGCCGAAAAACTGTTTTTT.

The rearrangement uses TRBV19 and TRBJ1-5, with 7 bases lining up with TRBD1. CDR1 is LNHDA, CDR2 SQIVND, per germline (reference sequence). With 1 base clipped from V and 4 bases from J, the junction kept 4 bases outside the gene matches. The CDR3 has 15 residues. In DNA form, the CDR3 reads TGTGCCAGTAGTATAGTGACAGGGCAGAATCAGCCCCAGCATTTT. Amino acid sequence: CASSIVTGQNQPQHF.